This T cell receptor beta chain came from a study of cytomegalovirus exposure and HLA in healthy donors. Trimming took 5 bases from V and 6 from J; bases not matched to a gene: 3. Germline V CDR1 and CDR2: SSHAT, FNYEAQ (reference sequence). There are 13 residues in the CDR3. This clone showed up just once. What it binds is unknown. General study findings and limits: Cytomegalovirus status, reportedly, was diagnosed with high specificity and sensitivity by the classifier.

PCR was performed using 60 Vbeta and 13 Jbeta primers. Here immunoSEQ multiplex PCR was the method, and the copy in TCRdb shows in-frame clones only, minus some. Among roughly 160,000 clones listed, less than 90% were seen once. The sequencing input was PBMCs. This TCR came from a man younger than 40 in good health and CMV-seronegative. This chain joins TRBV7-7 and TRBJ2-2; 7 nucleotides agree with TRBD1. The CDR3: CASSRQGPGELFF. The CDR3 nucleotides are TGTGCCAGCAGCCGACAGGGTCCCGGGGAGCTGTTTTTT.